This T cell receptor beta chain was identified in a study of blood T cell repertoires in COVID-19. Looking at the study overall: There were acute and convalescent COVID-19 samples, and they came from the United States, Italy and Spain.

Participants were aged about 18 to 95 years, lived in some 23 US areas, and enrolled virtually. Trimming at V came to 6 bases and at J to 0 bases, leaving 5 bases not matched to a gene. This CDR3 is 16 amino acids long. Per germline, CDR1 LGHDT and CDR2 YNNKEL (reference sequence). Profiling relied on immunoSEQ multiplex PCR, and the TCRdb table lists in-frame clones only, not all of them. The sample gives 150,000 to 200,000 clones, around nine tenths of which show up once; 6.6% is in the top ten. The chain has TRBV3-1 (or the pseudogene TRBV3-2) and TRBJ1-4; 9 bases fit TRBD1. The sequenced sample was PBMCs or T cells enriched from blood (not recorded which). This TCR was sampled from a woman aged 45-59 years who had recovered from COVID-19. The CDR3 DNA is TGTGCCAGCAGTCCGGGACAGGGACCAACTAATGAAAAACTGTTTTTT. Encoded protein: CASSPGQGPTNEKLFF.